The 15 T cell receptor beta chains listed next were all sequenced from one sample in a study of blood T cell repertoires in COVID-19. Data came from immunoSEQ multiplex PCR; TCRdb stores just in-frame clones and leaves some out. Here the sample spans around 89,000 clones, 80% to 90% being singletons. Material: peripheral blood. These receptors all stem from a man aged 50 to 59 with acute or convalescent COVID-19.

This sequence joins TRBV13 and TRBJ2-3, with D possibly being TRBD2 (5 bases). CDR1 is PRHDT and CDR2 is FYEKMQ in the germline V gene (reference sequence). CDR3 length: 15 residues. The ends were cut back, 1 base at V and 7 bases at J, with 15 bases in the middle. The CDR3 coding sequence is TGTGCCAGCAGCTTAGTAGCTAGCTCGTCGAATACGCAGTATTTT. This translates into CASSLVASSSNTQYF.

The V call is TRBV6-6, the J call TRBJ1-5; D gene unclear. V lost 4 bases, J lost 15 bases, and 19 bases lay in between. The CDR3 is 13 residues long. Germline loops: CDR1 MNHNY, CDR2 SVGAGI (reference sequence). The CDR3 spells CASSSEDELPRHF. The CDR3 region has the DNA TGTGCCAGCAGTTCCGAGGATGAATTGCCGCGGCATTTT.

This chain joins TRBV5-1 and TRBJ1-1; no clear D gene. Germline lookup yields CDR1 SGHRS and CDR2 YFSETQ. The CDR3 runs to 13 residues. The germline V and J ends were trimmed by 1 base and 1 base, with 5 bases remaining between them. In nucleotides, the CDR3 is TGCGCCAGCAGCTTGCGGGGGAACACTGAAGCTTTCTTT. This gives the protein CASSLRGNTEAFF.

J is TRBJ1-5 and V is TRBV7-6; 9 positions match TRBD1. Germline trimming cut 1 base from V and 3 bases from J; bases unmatched to any gene: 4. The CDR3 loop spans 16 amino acids. The germline CDR1 and CDR2 sequences are SGHVS and FNYEAQ. The CDR3, as DNA: TGTGCCAGCAGCTTAGGGAGACAGGGGGACAATCAGCCCCAGCATTTT. This translates into CASSLGRQGDNQPQHF. The variable domain in full, with the rest retrieved from reference TRBV7-6 and TRBJ1-5, is GAGVSQSPRYKVTKRGQDVALRCDPISGHVSLYWYRQALGQGPEFLTYFNYEAQQDKSGLPNDRFSAERPEGSISTLTIQRTEQRDSAMYRCASSLGRQGDNQPQHFGDGTRLSIL.

V is TRBV4-2 and J is TRBJ2-1; tentatively, D is TRBD2 (6 bases). CDR1 is LGHNA and CDR2 is YNFKEQ in the germline V gene. Between the trimmed V and J ends, which lost 1 base and 14 bases, there was a span of 18 bases. The CDR3 has 14 amino acids. CDR3: CASSQGIGSGPEFF. CDR3 DNA: TGTGCCAGCAGCCAAGGTATCGGTAGCGGCCCTGAGTTCTTC.

The chain employs TRBV2 and TRBJ1-3; D is uncertain. This CDR3 region has 13 residues. The V end lost 8 bases, the J end lost 3 bases, and 11 bases lay between the germline ends. Germline lookup yields CDR1 SNHLY and CDR2 FYNNEI. This chain's CDR3 is CASGSGFGNTIYF. The CDR3 DNA reads as TGTGCCAGCGGGTCCGGGTTTGGAAACACCATATATTTT.

This clone was found once. The gene calls are TRBV7-9 and TRBJ2-2; 13 bases fit TRBD2. The CDR3 sequence is 16 residues long. V was pared by 0 bases and J by 5 bases, with 0 bases of the junction left unmatched. Germline V lookup: CDR1 SEHNR, CDR2 FQNEAQ (reference sequence). Here the CDR3 DNA reads TGTGCCAGCAGCTTAGCGGGACTAGCGGGAACCGGGGAGCTGTTTTTT. Encoded protein: CASSLAGLAGTGELFF.

The chain employs TRBV7-2 and TRBJ2-3; 7 bases fit TRBD2. After removal of 5 bases from V and 2 bases from J, the junction contained 4 bases not matched to a gene. This CDR3 comprises 14 residues. Germline-derived CDR1 and CDR2 are SGHTA and FQGNSA. CDR3 sequence reads: CASSQLADTDTQYF. CDR3 in DNA: TGTGCCAGCAGCCAGCTAGCGGACACAGATACGCAGTATTTT.

This clone has just a few counts. The chain has TRBV20-1 and TRBJ2-7; 8 bases match TRBD1. The germline V gene has CDR1 DFQATT and CDR2 SNEGSKA (reference sequence). The CDR3 runs 11 residues. CDR3 coding DNA: TGCAGCGGACAGGGCTCCTACGAGCAGTACTTC. Its protein product is CSGQGSYEQYF.

The chain recombines TRBV4-2 with TRBJ2-3; 7 bases are shared with TRBD2. CDR1 LGHNA and CDR2 YNFKEQ come from the germline V gene. V lost 0 bases to trimming and J lost 10 bases; unmatched junction nucleotides: 22. CDR3 length: 19 residues. CDR3: CASSQESGVVRGYNDAQYF. Written as DNA, the CDR3 is TGTGCCAGCAGCCAAGAATCGGGCGTAGTGCGGGGGTATAACGATGCGCAGTATTTT.

The CDR3 protein is CASSEAPGLLYGYTF. Written as DNA, the CDR3 is TGTGCCAGCAGTGAAGCCCCAGGGCTACTTTATGGCTACACCTTC. This sequence joins TRBV6-1 and TRBJ1-2, with D maybe TRBD1 (5 bases). Deletions cut 0 bases from V and 5 bases from J, with 13 bases between. This CDR3 spans 15 amino acids. CDR1 is MNHNS and CDR2 is SASEGT in the germline V gene.

As to this clone: Other nucleotide sequences from this sample produce the same CDR3. The chain recombines TRBV5-1 with TRBJ1-1, with D maybe TRBD1 (5 bases). This CDR3 is built from 14 residues. Trimming cost V 4 bases and J 1 base, with 11 bases left between them. Germline V gene sequence: CDR1 SGHRS, CDR2 YFSETQ. DNA of the CDR3: TGCGCCAGCAGCCCCAGGGAGGGGAACACTGAAGCTTTCTTT. Amino acids: CASSPREGNTEAFF.

The chain employs TRBV2 and TRBJ2-7, with TRBD2 identical over 12 bases. The length of the CDR3 is 18 residues. Per germline, CDR1 SNHLY and CDR2 FYNNEI. V lost 6 bases to trimming and J lost 0 bases; unmatched junction nucleotides: 12. CDR3 sequence (DNA): TGTGCCAGCAGCTCGATCGAACTAGCGGGGGGCCCCTCCTACGAGCAGTACTTC. This codes for CASSSIELAGGPSYEQYF.

V and J are TRBV18 and TRBJ1-4, with D possibly matching TRBD1 (5 bases). Germline assignment: CDR1 KGHSH and CDR2 LQKENI. V gave up 2 bases and J gave up 8 bases, with 9 bases separating them. This CDR3 is built from 13 residues. CDR3 region: CASSPDSLEKLFF. CDR3 nucleotides: TGTGCCAGCTCACCAGACAGCCTGGAAAAACTGTTTTTT.

This chain connects TRBV16 to TRBJ1-1; D is ambiguous. This CDR3 is 15 amino acids long. Germline V gene data show CDR1 as KGHSY and CDR2 as FQNENV. V lost 0 bases to trimming and J lost 0 bases, with 8 bases between them. The CDR3 DNA sequence: TGTGCCAGCAGCCAATCACGCGGAATGAACACTGAAGCTTTCTTT. It codes for CASSQSRGMNTEAFF.